The clone carrying this T cell receptor (beta chain) was found a few times. No antigen is known for it. V was trimmed by 0 bases and J by 5 bases, leaving 17 bases between them. This CDR3 comprises 18 residues. Germline loops: CDR1 WSHSY, CDR2 SAAADI. Primers for the PCR totalled 60 Vbeta and 13 Jbeta. Measured with immunoSEQ multiplex PCR; TCRdb has only the in-frame clones, and not every one. The sample lists 100,000 to 150,000 clones, 74% occurring once. The source of the sample is a study of cytomegalovirus exposure and HLA in healthy donors. Findings and caveats of the study: In vitro work confirmed that a few CMV-associated chains recognize CMV antigens. Altogether, 150 or so TCR beta chains were recorded as cytomegalovirus-associated. A likely sequencing artifact accounted for one observed cluster of highly shared sequence variants.

All the people who gave samples were healthy bone marrow donors. Specimen: PBMCs. The chain joins TRBV10-2 to TRBJ1-6, with D possibly being TRBD1 (6 bases). The sequence derives from a woman between 50 and 59 years old in good health and CMV-seropositive. The CDR3: CASSESTWTALDNSPLHF. The CDR3 nucleotides read TGCGCCAGCAGTGAGTCTACCTGGACAGCACTTGATAATTCACCCCTCCACTTT.